This TCR beta chain was found in a study of blood T cell repertoires in COVID-19. Study in general: Samples of COVID-19 (acute and convalescent) were obtained from the United States, Italy and Spain. T cells, B-cell-depleted T cells, or PBMCs provided the cDNA or gDNA that served as material.

V gave up 3 bases and J gave up 9 bases, with 15 bases separating them. Germline V CDR1 and CDR2: LNHDA, SQIVND (reference sequence). The CDR3 totals 14 residues. This clone was observed once. TCRdb keeps only in-frame clones here, not all; method: immunoSEQ multiplex PCR. Of about 87,000 clones listed, about 85% are singletons. This rearrangement joins TRBV19 to TRBJ2-1, with a weak D call TRBD2 (6 bases). This sequence originates from a woman at least 80 years old with COVID-19, enrolled during active disease. Sample: peripheral blood. CDR3 in amino acids: CASSIAPSAGEQFF. The CDR3 coding sequence is TGTGCCAGTAGTATTGCCCCTAGCGCAGGTGAGCAGTTCTTC.